Shown below are 6 T cell receptor beta chains from a single sample sequenced in a study of immune heterogeneity within non-small cell lung tumors. Amplifying TCR beta CDR3 involved multiplex PCR carried out with 32 V and 13 J primers. Via MiXCR, TCRdb re-called the multiplex PCR reads, giving one row per CDR3 protein. Among roughly 14,000 distinct CDR3 sequences listed, less than 35% were seen once. Bulk tumor genomic DNA, 550 to 650 ng per sample, was the template. Several spatially distant biopsies were obtained per primary tumor intraoperatively. Their non-small cell lung cancer was newly diagnosed and untreated, and the patients underwent curative surgery. Sample: lung tumor tissue. The receptors here all came from a man in his forties with non-small cell lung cancer.

This clonotype is judged medium-sized. V gene TRBV6-1 combines with J gene TRBJ2-1; D is perhaps TRBD1 (5 bases). V gave up 7 bases and J gave up 7 bases, with 14 bases separating them. CDR3 length: 13 amino acids. Germline V gene lookup returns CDR1 MNHNS and CDR2 SASEGT. The CDR3: CASTQGALNEQFF. The CDR3 DNA sequence: TGTGCCAGCACCCAAGGGGCTCTAAATGAGCAGTTCTTC.

With regard to this clonotype: One junction end does not reproduce the germline sequence, and a read error may be involved. The chain combines TRBV11-1 with TRBJ2-5, with D perhaps TRBD2 (6 bases). Germline CDR1 SGHAT, CDR2 FQDESV (reference sequence). The CDR3 has 15 residues. The CDR3 DNA follows: TGTGCCATCAGCTTCCGGGAGTCTGGCCAAGAGACCCAGTACTTC. It yields the protein CAISFRESGQETQYF.

The V gene is TRBV28, the J gene TRBJ1-1; a weak D match, TRBD1 (6 bases). Germline CDR1 is MDHEN and CDR2 is SYDVKM. Trimming removed 7 bases at V and 2 bases at J, with 14 bases between. This CDR3 contains 14 residues. CDR3 sequence: CASNPGTPNTEAFF. CDR3 sequence (DNA): TGTGCCAGCAACCCAGGGACACCTAACACTGAAGCTTTCTTT. Looking up the rest from reference TRBV28 and TRBJ1-1 gives the full variable domain: DVKVTQSSRYLVKRTGEKVFLECVQDMDHENMFWYRQDPGLGLRLIYFSYDVKMKEKGDIPEGYSVSREKKERFSLILESASTNQTSMYLCASNPGTPNTEAFFGQGTRLTVV.

Many counts were recorded for this clonotype. The CDR3 protein is CASSPTRGTYEQYF. CDR3 bases: TGTGCCAGCAGCCCAACCCGGGGAACCTACGAGCAGTACTTC. V usage is TRBV7-9 and J usage is TRBJ2-7; the D gene is possibly TRBD2 (5 bases). Germline V gene data show CDR1 as SEHNR and CDR2 as FQNEAQ (reference sequence). V was trimmed by 5 bases and J by 2 bases, leaving 13 bases between them. The CDR3 spans 14 residues.

Sample share makes this clonotype medium-sized (0.01 to 0.1%). This chain joins TRBV20-1 and TRBJ2-7, with TRBD2 as a possible D gene (6 bases). V was shortened by 4 bases and J by 1 base, with 11 bases between the two germline ends. This CDR3 has 13 residues. Germline assignment: CDR1 DFQATT and CDR2 SNEGSKA (reference sequence). The CDR3 coding sequence is TGCAGTGCTACCGGGAGAGGATCCTACGAGCAGTACTTC. Its protein product is CSATGRGSYEQYF.

As to this clonotype: One end of the junction does not line up with germline, which may come from a read error. This chain connects TRBV29-1 to TRBJ1-4, with D hard to call. From germline, CDR1 is SQVTM and CDR2 ANQGSEA. This CDR3 has 11 amino acids. CDR3 loop: CSVELAGQEIF. For the CDR3, the DNA is TGCAGCGTTGAATTGGCTGGGCAGGAAATTTTT.